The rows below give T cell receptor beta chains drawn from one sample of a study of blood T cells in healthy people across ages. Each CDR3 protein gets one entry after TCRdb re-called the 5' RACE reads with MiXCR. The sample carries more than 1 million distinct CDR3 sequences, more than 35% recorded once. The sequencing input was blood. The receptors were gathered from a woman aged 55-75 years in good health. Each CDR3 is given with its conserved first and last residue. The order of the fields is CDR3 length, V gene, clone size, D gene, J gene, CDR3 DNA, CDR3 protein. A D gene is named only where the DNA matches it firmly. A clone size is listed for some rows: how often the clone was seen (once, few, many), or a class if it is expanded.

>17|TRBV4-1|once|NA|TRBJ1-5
TGCGCCAGCAGCCAAGAAAGGGCCAGGGGAAGAAATCAGCCCCAGCATTTT
CASSQERARGRNQPQHF
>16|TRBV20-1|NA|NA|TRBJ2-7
TGCAGTGCTAGAGATATTTTCAGCGGGTTCGATCACGAGCAGTACTTC
CSARDIFSGFDHEQYF
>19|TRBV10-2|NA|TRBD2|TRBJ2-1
TGCGCCAGCAGCCAAGACGGACTAGCGGGTTATTCCTCCGACAATGAGCAGTTCTTC
CASSQDGLAGYSSDNEQFF
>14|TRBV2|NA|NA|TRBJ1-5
TGTGCCAGCAGCGGCGACGGGAACAATCAGCCCCAGCATTTT
CASSGDGNNQPQHF
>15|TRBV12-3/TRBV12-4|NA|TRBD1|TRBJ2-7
TGTGCCAGCAGTTCTCCCGGGACAGGGACCTACGAGCAGTACTTC
CASSSPGTGTYEQYF
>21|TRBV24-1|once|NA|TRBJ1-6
TGTGCCACCAGTGATTTGGTCCGTGGTGGCCGCACGCCTCCCAGGGTTTCACCCCTCCACTTT
CATSDLVRGGRTPPRVSPLHF
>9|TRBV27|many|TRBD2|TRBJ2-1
TGTGCGGCGGGAGGAGAGCAGTTCTTC
CAAGGEQFF
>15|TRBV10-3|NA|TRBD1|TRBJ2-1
TGTGCCATCACTAACAAGGACAGGCCCCACAATGAGCAGTTCTTC
CAITNKDRPHNEQFF
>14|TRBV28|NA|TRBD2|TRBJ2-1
TGTGCCAGCAGGGAAGCGGGGACCTACAATGAGCAGTTCTTC
CASREAGTYNEQFF
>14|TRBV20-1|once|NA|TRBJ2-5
TGCAGTGCTAGTGGGGAGGACTTACAAGAGACCCAGTACTTC
CSASGEDLQETQYF
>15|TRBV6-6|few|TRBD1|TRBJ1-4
TGTGCCAGCAGTACACGACAGGGTTTTAACGAAAAACTGTTTTTT
CASSTRQGFNEKLFF
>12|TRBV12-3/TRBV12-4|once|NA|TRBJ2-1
TGTGCCAGCAGTTTTGGGCCATCCGAGCAGTTCTTC
CASSFGPSEQFF
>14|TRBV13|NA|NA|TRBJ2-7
TGTGCCAGCAGCTTGGCAGGGACTCGGTACGAGCAGTACTTC
CASSLAGTRYEQYF
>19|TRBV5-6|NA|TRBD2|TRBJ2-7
TGTGCCAGCAGCTTGGCGGGGCCTGGGACTAGCGGGAGGGTTTACGAGCAGTACTTC
CASSLAGPGTSGRVYEQYF
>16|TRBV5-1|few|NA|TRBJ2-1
TGCGCCAGCAGCCCCTCGCCGGGGTACACCAACAATGAGCAGTTCTTC
CASSPSPGYTNNEQFF
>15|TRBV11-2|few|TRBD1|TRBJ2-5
TGTGCCAGCAGCCTCCGGGACAGGGGGCAAGAGACCCAGTACTTC
CASSLRDRGQETQYF
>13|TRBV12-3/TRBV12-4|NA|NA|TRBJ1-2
TGTGCCAGCAGTACCCTAGAGGGCTATGGCTACACCTTC
CASSTLEGYGYTF
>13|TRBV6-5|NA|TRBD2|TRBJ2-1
TGTGCCAGCAGTCGGACTAGCGGGAATGAGCAGTTCTTC
CASSRTSGNEQFF
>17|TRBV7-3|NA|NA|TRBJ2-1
TGTGCCAGCAGCTCCCGGTTTGGCGGCAGCTCCTACAATGAGCAGTTCTTC
CASSSRFGGSSYNEQFF
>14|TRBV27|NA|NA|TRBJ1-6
TGTGCCAGCAGCCCGCCTTACATAAATTCACCCCTCCACTTT
CASSPPYINSPLHF
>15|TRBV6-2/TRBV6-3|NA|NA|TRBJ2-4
TGTGCCAGCAGTTACATGCCAATGGCCGGAAACATTCAGTACTTC
CASSYMPMAGNIQYF
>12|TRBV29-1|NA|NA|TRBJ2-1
TGCAGCGTTCTTGAATTATCGAGTGAGCAGTTCTTC
CSVLELSSEQFF
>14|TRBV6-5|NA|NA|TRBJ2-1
TGTGCCAGCAGGGTTGCAGGTTCTAACAATGAGCAGTTCTTC
CASRVAGSNNEQFF
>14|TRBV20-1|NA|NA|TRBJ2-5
TGCAATGCTAGACCCGGGACTCAACAAGAGACCCAGTACTTC
CNARPGTQQETQYF
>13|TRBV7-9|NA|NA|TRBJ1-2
TGTGCCAGCAGCTTAGGCAGATTCGGAGGCTACACCTTC
CASSLGRFGGYTF
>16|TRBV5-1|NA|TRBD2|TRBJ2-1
TGCGCCAGCAGCCCGACCGTAGCGGGAGTCTACAATGAGCAGTTCTTC
CASSPTVAGVYNEQFF
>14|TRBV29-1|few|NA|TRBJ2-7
TGCAGCGTTGAAGATCAAGGGACTCCATACGAGCAGTACTTC
CSVEDQGTPYEQYF
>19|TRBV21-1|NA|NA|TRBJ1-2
TGTGCCAGCAGCAAAGTGGTGGGACCGACCGCTCTGATTAGCTATGGCTACACCTTC
CASSKVVGPTALISYGYTF
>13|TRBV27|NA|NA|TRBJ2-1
TGTGCCAGCAAGGTAGTTTCCTACAATGAGCAGTTCTTC
CASKVVSYNEQFF
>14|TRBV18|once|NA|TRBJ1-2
TGTGCCAGCTCACCCAGGGACACTAACTATGGCTACACCTTC
CASSPRDTNYGYTF
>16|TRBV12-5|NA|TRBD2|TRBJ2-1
TGTGCTAGTGGTCCCACAGGACTAGCGGCTTACAATGAGCAGTTCTTC
CASGPTGLAAYNEQFF
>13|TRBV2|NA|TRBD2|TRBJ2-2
TGTGCCAGCAAACTAGCGTACACCGGGGAGCTGTTTTTT
CASKLAYTGELFF
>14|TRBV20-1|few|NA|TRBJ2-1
TGCAGTGCTAGCCCGCCAGGAACCTACAATGAGCAGTTCTTC
CSASPPGTYNEQFF
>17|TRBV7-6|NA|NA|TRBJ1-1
TGTGCCAGCAGCTTAAACACGGGCCCGAGAGGGAACACTGAAGCTTTCTTT
CASSLNTGPRGNTEAFF
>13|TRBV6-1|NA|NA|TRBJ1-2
TGTGCCACCGGGACCACTTTTAACTATGGCTACACCTTC
CATGTTFNYGYTF
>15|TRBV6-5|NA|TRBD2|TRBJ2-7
TGTGCCAGCAGCCGTAGCGGGGGCGTCTCCTACGAGCAGTACTTC
CASSRSGGVSYEQYF
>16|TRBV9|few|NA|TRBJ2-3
TGTGCCAGCAGCGTAGCCCGGCTAGCGAGAACAGATACGCAGTATTTT
CASSVARLARTDTQYF
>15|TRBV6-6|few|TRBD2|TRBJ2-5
TGTGCCAGCAGTTACCCAGCGGGGACGGCAGAGACCCAGTACTTC
CASSYPAGTAETQYF
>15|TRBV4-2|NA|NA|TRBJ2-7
TGTGCCAGCAGCCAAGATAGTTCCGAGACCTACGCGCAGTACTTC
CASSQDSSETYAQYF
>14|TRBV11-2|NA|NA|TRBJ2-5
TGTGCCAGCAGCTTAGGTCTGGGTTCGGAGACCCAGTACTTC
CASSLGLGSETQYF
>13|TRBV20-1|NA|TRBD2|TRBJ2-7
TGCAGTGCCCGCGGGGGGCTCTCCTACGAGCAGTACTTC
CSARGGLSYEQYF
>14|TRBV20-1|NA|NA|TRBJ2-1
TGCAGTGCTGTCGGGGCCCCCGGCGACAATGAGCAGTTCTTC
CSAVGAPGDNEQFF
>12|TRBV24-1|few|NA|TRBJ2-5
TGTGCCCAACTACCTGTTCAAGAGACCCAGTACTTC
CAQLPVQETQYF
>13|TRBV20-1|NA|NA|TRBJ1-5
TGCAGTGCTGGGACACAGAGCAATCAGCCCCAGCATTTT
CSAGTQSNQPQHF
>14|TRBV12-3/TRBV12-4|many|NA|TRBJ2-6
TGTGCCAGCAGGTTGGGGTCTGGGGCCAACGTCCTGACTTTC
CASRLGSGANVLTF
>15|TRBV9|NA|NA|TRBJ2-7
TGTGCCAGCAGCGTAATAAGCGGCCCCTACAATGAGCAGTACTTC
CASSVISGPYNEQYF
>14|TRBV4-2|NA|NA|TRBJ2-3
TGTGCCAGCAACCAAGATAACGGGGCAGATACGCAGTATTTT
CASNQDNGADTQYF
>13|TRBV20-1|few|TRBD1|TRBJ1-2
TGCAGTGCTCCGACAGGGGATTTGGGAGGCTACACCTTC
CSAPTGDLGGYTF
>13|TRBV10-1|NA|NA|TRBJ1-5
TGTGCCAGCAGTGAGTCGCTAGGCCAGCCCCAGCATTTT
CASSESLGQPQHF
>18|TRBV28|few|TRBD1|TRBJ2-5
TGTGCCAGCAGCACTAACAGGGGGGACATAAAGTGGCAAGAGACCCAGTACTTC
CASSTNRGDIKWQETQYF
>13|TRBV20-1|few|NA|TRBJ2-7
TGCAGTGCTAGAGATCCAGATGGCTACGAGCAGTACTTC
CSARDPDGYEQYF
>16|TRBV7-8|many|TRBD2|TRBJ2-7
TGTGCCAGCAGCTCGGCACTAGCGCAAAGCTCCTACGAGCAGTACTTC
CASSSALAQSSYEQYF
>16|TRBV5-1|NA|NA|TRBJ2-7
TGCGCCAGCAGCCCCGATGCTGCAGGGACCCCCTACGAGCAGTACTTC
CASSPDAAGTPYEQYF
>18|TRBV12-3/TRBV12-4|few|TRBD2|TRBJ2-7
TGTGCCAGCACTCTGGACCCCGGGACTAGCGGCCCTACCTACGAGCAGTACTTC
CASTLDPGTSGPTYEQYF
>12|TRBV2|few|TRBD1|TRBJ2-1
TGTGCCACGCAGGGGGCGAGTAATGAGCAGTTCTTC
CATQGASNEQFF